A selection of T cell receptor beta chains follows, all from one sample in a study of T cells in Graves' hyperthyroidism and ophthalmopathy. TCRdb re-called the multiplex PCR reads through MiXCR, storing one row per CDR3 protein. The repertoire has about 320,000 distinct CDR3 sequences, roughly 17% of them found once; the top ten carry around 33%. Sequencing was performed on blood. All receptors come from a man younger than 40 with Graves' hyperthyroidism. CDR3s include the opening cysteine and the closing phenylalanine or tryptophan. The D gene is left open where the match is weak. The size of a clone is reported for some rows only, either as once, few or many, or as a class for expanded clones.

cdr3_aa cdr3_nt d_call j_call v_call clone_size
CSAREVGSSTYEQYF TGCAGTGCTAGAGAGGTGGGCAGCTCGACCTACGAGCAGTACTTC NA TRBJ2-7 TRBV20-1 many
CASSPSLAGSTDTQYF TGTGCCAGCTCCCCCTCCTTAGCGGGTAGCACAGATACGCAGTATTTT TRBD2 TRBJ2-3 TRBV18 few
CASSLPAGEQYF TGTGCCAGCAGCTTACCAGCCGGCGAGCAGTACTTC NA TRBJ2-7 TRBV7-9 NA
CATNSEDGTDTQYF TGTGCCACCAACTCCGAGGACGGCACAGATACGCAGTATTTT NA TRBJ2-3 TRBV24-1 NA
CAGRDRGPEAFF TGTGCCGGACGGGACAGGGGACCTGAAGCTTTCTTT TRBD1 TRBJ1-1 TRBV2 few
CASSGLISYEQYF TGTGCCAGCAGTGGACTGATCTCCTACGAGCAGTACTTC NA TRBJ2-7 TRBV12-3/TRBV12-4 NA
CASSSSQNTEAFF TGTGCTAGCAGCTCGTCTCAAAACACTGAAGCTTTCTTT NA TRBJ1-1 TRBV7-7 NA
CASSLAREIVEQFF TGTGCCAGCAGCTTGGCGCGGGAGATCGTCGAGCAGTTCTTC TRBD2 TRBJ2-1 TRBV7-2 many
CASSLDTRDTQYF TGCGCCAGCAGCTTGGATACACGAGATACGCAGTATTTT NA TRBJ2-3 TRBV5-1 few
CASRPGQGGNIQYF TGTGCCAGCCGCCCGGGACAGGGAGGGAACATTCAGTACTTC TRBD1 TRBJ2-4 TRBV7-9 many
CASSDQMNTEAFF TGTGCCAGCAGTGACCAAATGAACACTGAAGCTTTCTTT NA TRBJ1-1 TRBV27 many
CSVDGAQERGYTF TGCAGCGTTGACGGGGCCCAGGAGCGTGGCTACACCTTC NA TRBJ1-2 TRBV29-1 NA
CASSSPSSGRFAKQYF TGTGCCAGCAGCAGCCCCTCAAGCGGGAGGTTCGCCAAGCAGTACTTC TRBD2 TRBJ2-7 TRBV13 many
CASSALGTVPEAFF TGTGCCAGCAGCGCACTAGGGACAGTGCCTGAAGCTTTCTTT TRBD1 TRBJ1-1 TRBV9 NA
CASSFVGNSPLHF TGTGCCAGCAGTTTCGTTGGGAATTCACCCCTCCACTTT NA TRBJ1-6 TRBV28 many
CSASKGYNEQFF TGCAGTGCCTCGAAGGGATACAATGAGCAGTTCTTC NA TRBJ2-1 TRBV20-1 many
CRASGSYNEQFF TGCAGGGCCTCTGGTTCCTACAATGAGCAGTTCTTC NA TRBJ2-1 TRBV20-1 many
CASSPGLAGGRETQYF TGTGCCAGCAGCCCAGGACTAGCGGGAGGTCGGGAGACCCAGTACTTC TRBD2 TRBJ2-5 TRBV5-8 many
CASSLGGTGGQPQHF TGTGCCAGCAGCTTAGGTGGGACAGGGGGTCAGCCCCAGCATTTT TRBD1 TRBJ1-5 TRBV11-3 many
CASSMLTGYTGELFF TGTGCCAGTAGTATGTTGACAGGGTATACCGGGGAGCTGTTTTTT TRBD1 TRBJ2-2 TRBV19 many
CASSLRVLAGGRYNEQFF TGCGCCAGCAGCTTGAGGGTACTAGCGGGAGGACGATACAATGAGCAGTTCTTC TRBD2 TRBJ2-1 TRBV5-1 few
CASSQGLAGGSYEQFF TGTGCCAGCAGCCAAGGACTAGCGGGAGGTAGCTATGAGCAGTTCTTC TRBD2 TRBJ2-1 TRBV3-1 many
CASASGKEAQYF TGTGCCAGCGCATCGGGAAAAGAGGCCCAGTACTTC NA TRBJ2-5 TRBV28 few
CASSPTDRNTEAFF TGTGCCAGCAGTCCAACCGACAGGAACACTGAAGCTTTCTTT NA TRBJ1-1 TRBV6-1 many
CASSLTGGRNQPQHF TGTGCCAGCAGCTTAACCGGGGGTCGCAATCAGCCCCAGCATTTT NA TRBJ1-5 TRBV5-5 many
CASSPDRGVQDTQYF TGTGCCAGCTCACCCGACCGTGGGGTCCAAGATACGCAGTATTTT NA TRBJ2-3 TRBV18 many
CASSLRSLWDEQFF TGCGCCAGCAGCTTGCGGTCGTTGTGGGATGAGCAGTTCTTC NA TRBJ2-1 TRBV5-1 many
CASSLRTGSSYNEQFF TGTGCCAGCAGCTTAAGGACAGGGTCGTCCTACAATGAGCAGTTCTTC TRBD1 TRBJ2-1 TRBV7-9 many
CASSQAGNTIYF TGTGCCAGCAGCCAGGCTGGAAACACCATATATTTT NA TRBJ1-3 TRBV3-1 NA
CASSRMTGHYEQYF TGTGCCAGCAGCCGGATGACAGGGCACTACGAGCAGTACTTC TRBD1 TRBJ2-7 TRBV7-8 many
CATSERYNEQFF TGTGCCACTAGCGAGAGGTACAATGAGCAGTTCTTC NA TRBJ2-1 TRBV15 NA